The 5 T cell receptor beta chains in this list originate from one sample, sequenced in a study of T cell responses to AZD1222 COVID-19 vaccine. The protocol was immunoSEQ multiplex PCR, while the TCRdb copy is restricted to in-frame clones and leaves out a portion. Among approximately 76,000 clones listed, roughly 80% were seen once. The input for sequencing was peripheral blood, taken on day 0 of AZD1222 vaccination. These receptor sequences come from an adult in good health.

The chain recombines TRBV11-2 with TRBJ2-7, with a tentative D call TRBD1 (5 bases). V lost 3 bases to trimming and J lost 1 base, with 10 bases between them. The germline gives CDR1 SGHAT, CDR2 FQNNGV. The CDR3 runs to 14 residues. As DNA, the CDR3 is TGTGCCAGCAGCTTTCGACAGACATCCTACGAGCAGTACTTC. This translates into CASSFRQTSYEQYF.

This chain uses TRBV30 with TRBJ2-2; 7 bases match TRBD1. The germline CDR1 and CDR2 sequences are GTSNPN and SVGIG (reference sequence). Trimming took 4 bases from V and 4 from J; bases not matched to a gene: 6. This CDR3 region has 14 residues. The CDR3 loop is CAWNRGVGTGELFF. The CDR3 DNA reads TGTGCCTGGAACAGGGGCGTCGGCACCGGGGAGCTGTTTTTT.

The chain couples TRBV7-8 to TRBJ2-5, with TRBD1 identical over 8 bases. Germline values: CDR1 SGHVS, CDR2 FQNEAQ. This CDR3 is 16 amino acids long. J lost 2 bases, V lost 5 bases, and 10 bases had no gene match. The CDR3 region is CASSRGDRTPQETQYF. In nucleotides, the CDR3 is TGTGCCAGCAGCCGAGGGGACAGGACACCTCAAGAGACCCAGTACTTC.

The chain employs TRBV5-4 and TRBJ1-6; D perhaps matches TRBD1 (5 bases). V lost 2 bases to trimming and J lost 7 bases, with 13 bases between them. CDR3 size: 15 residues. Germline CDR1 is SGHNT and CDR2 is YYREEE (reference sequence). CDR3 amino acids: CASSLSGTRNSPLHF. Here the CDR3 DNA reads TGTGCCAGCAGCTTATCCGGGACCAGAAATTCACCCCTCCACTTT.

The chain employs TRBV29-1 and TRBJ1-1; TRBD1 matches at 11 bases. The junction had 2 bases not matched to a gene; V was cut back by 4 bases and J by 4 bases. The germline gives CDR1 SQVTM, CDR2 ANQGSEA. The CDR3 totals 13 residues. The CDR3 DNA reads as TGCAGCGTTGCGGGACAGGGGGTCACTGAAGCTTTCTTT. It is translated as CSVAGQGVTEAFF.